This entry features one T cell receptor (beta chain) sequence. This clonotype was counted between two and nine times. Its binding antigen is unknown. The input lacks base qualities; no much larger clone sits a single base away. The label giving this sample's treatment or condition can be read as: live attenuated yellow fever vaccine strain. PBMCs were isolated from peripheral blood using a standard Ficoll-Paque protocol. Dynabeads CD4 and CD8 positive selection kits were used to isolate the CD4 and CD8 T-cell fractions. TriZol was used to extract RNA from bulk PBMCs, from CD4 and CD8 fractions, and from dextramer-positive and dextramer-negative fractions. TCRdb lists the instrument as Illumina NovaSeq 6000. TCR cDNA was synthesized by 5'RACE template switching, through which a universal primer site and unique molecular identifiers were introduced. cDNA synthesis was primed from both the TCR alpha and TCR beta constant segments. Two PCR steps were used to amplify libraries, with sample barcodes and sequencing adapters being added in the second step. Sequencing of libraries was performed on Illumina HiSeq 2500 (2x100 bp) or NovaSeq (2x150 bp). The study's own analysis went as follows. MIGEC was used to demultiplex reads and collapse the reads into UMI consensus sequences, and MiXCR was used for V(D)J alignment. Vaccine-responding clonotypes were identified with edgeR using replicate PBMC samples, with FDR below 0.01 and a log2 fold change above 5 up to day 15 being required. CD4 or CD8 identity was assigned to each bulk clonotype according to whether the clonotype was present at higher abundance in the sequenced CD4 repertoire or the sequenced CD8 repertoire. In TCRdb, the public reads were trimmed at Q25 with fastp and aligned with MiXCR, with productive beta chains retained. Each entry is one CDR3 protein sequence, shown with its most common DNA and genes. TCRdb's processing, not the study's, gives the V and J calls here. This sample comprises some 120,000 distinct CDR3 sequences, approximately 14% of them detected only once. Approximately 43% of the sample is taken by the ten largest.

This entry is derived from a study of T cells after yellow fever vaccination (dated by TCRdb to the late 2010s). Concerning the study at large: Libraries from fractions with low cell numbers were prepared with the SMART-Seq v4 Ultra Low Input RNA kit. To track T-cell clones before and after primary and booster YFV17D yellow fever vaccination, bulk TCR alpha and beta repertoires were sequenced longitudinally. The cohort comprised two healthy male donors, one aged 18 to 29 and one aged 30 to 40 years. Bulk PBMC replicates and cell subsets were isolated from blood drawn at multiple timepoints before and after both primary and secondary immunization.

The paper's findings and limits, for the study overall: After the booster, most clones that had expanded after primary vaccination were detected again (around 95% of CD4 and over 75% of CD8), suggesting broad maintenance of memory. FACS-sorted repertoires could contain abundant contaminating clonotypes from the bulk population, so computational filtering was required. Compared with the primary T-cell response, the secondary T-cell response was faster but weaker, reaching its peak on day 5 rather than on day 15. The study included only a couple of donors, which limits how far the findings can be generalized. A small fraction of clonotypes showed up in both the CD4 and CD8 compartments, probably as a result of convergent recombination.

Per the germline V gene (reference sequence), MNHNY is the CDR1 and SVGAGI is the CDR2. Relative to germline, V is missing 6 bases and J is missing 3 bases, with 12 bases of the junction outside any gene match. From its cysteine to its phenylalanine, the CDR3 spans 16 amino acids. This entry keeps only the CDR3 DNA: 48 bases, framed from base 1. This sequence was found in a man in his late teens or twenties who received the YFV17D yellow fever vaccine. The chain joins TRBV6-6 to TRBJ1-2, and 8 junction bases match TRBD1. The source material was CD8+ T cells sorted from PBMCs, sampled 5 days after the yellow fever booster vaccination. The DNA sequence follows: TGTGCCAGCAGGACCCCGGACAGGGAAATCGACTATGGCTACACCTTC. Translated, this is CASRTPDREIDYGYTF.